One and the same sample provided the 27 T cell receptor beta chains below, sequenced in a study of blood T cell repertoires in COVID-19. The method was immunoSEQ multiplex PCR; TCRdb's version includes in-frame clones alone and lacks a portion of them. The sample records 150,000 to 200,000 clones, more than 70% being singletons. Sample: PBMCs or T cells enriched from blood (not recorded which). Receptor source: a woman under 30 who had recovered from COVID-19.

The chain recombines TRBV14 with TRBJ1-2, with D uncertain. V was shortened by 3 bases and J by 4 bases, with 18 bases between the two germline ends. The CDR3 is made up of 16 amino acids. Germline loops: CDR1 SGHDN, CDR2 FVKESK. CDR3 in DNA: TGTGCCAGCAGCCATCAGCTCGGGGTTGGTCCCTATGGCTACACCTTC. It codes for CASSHQLGVGPYGYTF.

This chain connects TRBV28 to TRBJ1-1, with D perhaps matching TRBD1 (6 bases). The CDR3 consists of 15 residues. Per the germline V gene, CDR1 is MDHEN and CDR2 is SYDVKM. With 2 bases removed from V and 4 bases from J, the gap between germline ends came to 14 bases. CDR3 in amino acids: CASSLGGRAGTEAFF. The CDR3 nucleotides are TGTGCCAGCAGTTTAGGGGGCAGGGCAGGCACTGAAGCTTTCTTT.

The genes are TRBV5-1 and TRBJ1-1; unclear D gene. The CDR3 runs to 12 residues. V was pared by 3 bases and J by 3 bases, with 6 bases between. CDR1 SGHRS and CDR2 YFSETQ come from the germline V gene. The CDR3 DNA reads as TGCGCCAGCAGCTCCTCGGACACTGAAGCTTTCTTT. Translating it yields CASSSSDTEAFF.

V and J are TRBV3-1 (or the pseudogene TRBV3-2) and TRBJ2-6; D is perhaps TRBD2 (6 bases). Trimming pared 4 bases from V and 12 bases from J, leaving 22 bases between. This CDR3 region has 16 residues. Germline values: CDR1 LGHDT, CDR2 YNNKEL (reference sequence). CDR3 in DNA: TGTGCCAGCAGCCCGATCGGACCGGCGGCGGGGTCCGTCCTGACTTTC. Its protein product is CASSPIGPAAGSVLTF.

The V and J genes are TRBV6-4 and TRBJ2-3, with a tentative D call TRBD1 (5 bases). Germline V CDR1 and CDR2: MRHNA, SNTAGT. The CDR3 sequence is 15 residues long. V was clipped by 0 bases and J by 4 bases, with 11 bases between them. DNA for the CDR3: TGTGCCAGCAGTGACTCGATAACAGGCCCAGATACGCAGTATTTT. Amino acids: CASSDSITGPDTQYF.

This clone was detected only once. The chain combines TRBV2 with TRBJ2-3; D is uncertain. CDR3 length: 14 amino acids. Germline CDR1 reads SNHLY; CDR2 reads FYNNEI. The V and J ends lost 7 bases and 2 bases respectively, with 13 bases between them. CDR3 sequence: CASKIESLTDTQYF. The CDR3 coding sequence is TGTGCCAGCAAAATAGAATCCCTCACAGATACGCAGTATTTT.

V and J are TRBV2 and TRBJ1-2; 7 bases match TRBD1. Germline V CDR1 and CDR2: SNHLY, FYNNEI. Losses at the gene ends were 6 bases for V and 1 base for J; bases not matched to a gene: 2. This CDR3 contains 13 residues. The CDR3 spells CASSRDSNYGYTF. CDR3 bases: TGTGCCAGCAGCCGGGACAGTAACTATGGCTACACCTTC.

The genes are TRBV12-3 or TRBV12-4 and TRBJ1-6; maybe TRBD1 (5 bases). V dropped 4 bases and J dropped 11 bases, with 12 bases sitting between them. CDR3 size: 13 residues. CDR3 bases: TGTGCCAGCAGTTCTGGAGGGGAGCCACCCCTCCACTTT. Residues: CASSSGGEPPLHF.

The rearrangement joins TRBV7-9 to TRBJ1-1, with no clear D. Germline CDR1 SEHNR, CDR2 FQNEAQ (reference sequence). The CDR3 spans 16 residues. V was clipped by 3 bases and J by 4 bases, with 18 bases between them. The CDR3, as DNA: TGTGCCAGCAGCTTTCTAGTCGGAAGAGGGAGCACTGAAGCTTTCTTT. Protein: CASSFLVGRGSTEAFF.

The chain carries TRBV13 and TRBJ2-3; D remains ambiguous. This CDR3 has 12 amino acids. CDR1 is PRHDT, CDR2 FYEKMQ, per germline (reference sequence). Trimming took 5 bases from V and 6 from J, leaving 9 bases between them. The CDR3 DNA sequence: TGTGCCAGCAGCAAAACGCGGGATACGCAGTATTTT. It encodes CASSKTRDTQYF.

This chain joins TRBV30 and TRBJ1-2; TRBD1 is a possible D gene (6 bases). Germline V gene data show CDR1 as GTSNPN and CDR2 as SVGIG (reference sequence). Trimming stripped 0 bases from V and 7 bases from J, with 12 bases between. This CDR3 has 13 amino acids. The CDR3 sequence is CAWSVWGLTGYTF. The CDR3 nucleotides read TGTGCCTGGAGTGTCTGGGGGCTAACTGGCTACACCTTC.

The V and J genes are TRBV19 and TRBJ1-6, with TRBD1 as a possible D gene (5 bases). Germline V gives CDR1 LNHDA, CDR2 SQIVND (reference sequence). Trimming removed 5 bases at V and 8 bases at J, with 13 bases between. The CDR3 runs 14 residues. The CDR3 loop is CASSPQGIDSPLHF. In nucleotides, the CDR3 is TGTGCCAGTAGTCCCCAGGGTATTGATTCACCCCTCCACTTT.

The chain carries TRBV7-9 and TRBJ2-3; 7 nucleotides match TRBD2. The CDR3 extends over 15 amino acids. V dropped 4 bases and J dropped 3; count of bases not matched to a gene: 7. From germline, CDR1 is SEHNR and CDR2 FQNEAQ (reference sequence). The CDR3 nucleotides read TGTGCCAGCAGCTCGCCGCGGGGGACGACAGATACGCAGTATTTT. Its translation is CASSSPRGTTDTQYF.

CDR3 residues: CASSFPQGLNTEAFF. The CDR3 DNA reads TGCGCCAGCAGCTTCCCCCAGGGGCTGAACACTGAAGCTTTCTTT. The chain carries TRBV5-1 and TRBJ1-1; possible D gene TRBD1, 6 bases. The CDR3 runs to 15 residues. With 2 bases removed from V and 0 bases from J, the gap between germline ends came to 11 bases. In germline, CDR1 is SGHRS, CDR2 YFSETQ.

The sample holds one count of this clone. The CDR3 DNA reads as TGTGCCAGCAGTAGCGCGGGACAGAACTCAGATACGCAGTATTTT. Translated, it gives CASSSAGQNSDTQYF. The V and J genes are TRBV9 and TRBJ2-3; D is perhaps TRBD1 (7 bases). The V and J ends lost 5 bases and 4 bases respectively, with 17 bases between them. CDR3 length: 15 residues. Germline values: CDR1 SGDLS, CDR2 YYNGEE.

The chain is built from TRBV7-9 and TRBJ1-1; D is uncertain. The CDR3 loop spans 13 amino acids. The V gene's germline CDR1 is SEHNR and CDR2 FQNEAQ (reference sequence). V shed 5 bases and J shed 11 bases, with 18 bases lying between them. CDR3 nucleotides: TGTGCCAGCAGCACCACCATCCCCCCCGAGGCTTTCTTT. Translation gives CASSTTIPPEAFF.

This clone was counted only a few times. The chain links TRBV7-9 to TRBJ1-6; 8 bases are shared with TRBD1. The CDR3 contains 15 residues. Per the germline V gene, CDR1 is SEHNR and CDR2 is FQNEAQ (reference sequence). The V gene end was trimmed by 1 base and the J gene end by 13 bases; junction bases not matched to a gene: 9. CDR3 amino acids: CASSLGRGQVVPLHF. The CDR3 nucleotides read TGTGCCAGCAGCTTAGGCAGGGGGCAGGTAGTCCCCCTCCACTTT.

The chain recombines TRBV7-9 with TRBJ2-5, with D maybe TRBD1 (6 bases). The CDR3 consists of 15 residues. Germline lookup yields CDR1 SEHNR and CDR2 FQNEAQ (reference sequence). V was shortened by 1 base and J by 5 bases, with 14 bases between the two germline ends. This CDR3 is CASSLGAGVIETQYF. CDR3 DNA sequence: TGTGCCAGCAGCTTAGGGGCAGGGGTAATTGAGACCCAGTACTTC.

The rearrangement joins TRBV28 to TRBJ1-1; D is ambiguous. CDR1 and CDR2 from the germline V gene are MDHEN and SYDVKM. The CDR3 totals 11 residues. V was pared by 9 bases and J by 7 bases, with 12 bases between. CDR3 in amino acids: CASLSLVEAFF. As DNA, the CDR3 is TGTGCCAGTTTATCCCTCGTTGAAGCTTTCTTT.

The genes are TRBV19 and TRBJ1-4, with 7 bases aligning to TRBD1. J lost 0 bases, V lost 5 bases, and 6 bases had no gene match. The CDR3 sequence is 16 residues long. The germline gives CDR1 LNHDA, CDR2 SQIVND (reference sequence). The CDR3 region is CASSDREASTNEKLFF. The CDR3 nucleotides are TGTGCCAGTAGTGACAGGGAGGCTTCAACTAATGAAAAACTGTTTTTT. The full variable domain, its missing parts supplied by reference TRBV19 and TRBJ1-4, is DGGITQSPKYLFRKEGQNVTLSCEQNLNHDAMYWYRQDPGQGLRLIYYSQIVNDFQKGDIAEGYSVSREKKESFPLTVTSAQKNPTAFYLCASSDREASTNEKLFFGSGTQLSVL.

The chain uses TRBV19 and TRBJ2-7, with 7 positions matching TRBD2. With V trimmed by 7 bases and J by 3 bases, 6 bases remained unmatched. The germline gives CDR1 LNHDA, CDR2 SQIVND (reference sequence). This CDR3 spans 13 amino acids. The DNA of the CDR3 is TGTGCCAGTACTCTGAGGGAGGGCTACGAGCAGTACTTC. Protein product: CASTLREGYEQYF.

The chain recombines TRBV5-1 with TRBJ2-3; TRBD1 is a possible D gene (6 bases). V was trimmed by 4 bases and J by 0 bases, leaving 15 bases between them. Per the germline V gene, CDR1 is SGHRS and CDR2 is YFSETQ. This CDR3 has 16 amino acids. CDR3 residues: CASSQMGTPSTDTQYF. In DNA, the CDR3 is TGCGCCAGCAGCCAAATGGGGACACCTAGCACAGATACGCAGTATTTT.

This chain joins TRBV6-4 and TRBJ2-1, with 8 bases lining up with TRBD1. The CDR3 totals 15 residues. The ends lost 6 bases at V and 3 bases at J; junction bases unmatched: 7. Germline V gene data show CDR1 as MRHNA and CDR2 as SNTAGT. This CDR3 is CASSPVTGDYNEQFF. For the CDR3, the DNA is TGTGCCAGCAGCCCCGTGACAGGGGACTACAATGAGCAGTTCTTC.

DNA of the CDR3: TGTGCCAGCAGTACCGATCGGGGATGGGCCGGGGAGCTGTTTTTT. It codes for CASSTDRGWAGELFF. The chain carries TRBV2 and TRBJ2-2, with D tentatively TRBD2 (5 bases). The CDR3 extends over 15 amino acids. Germline CDR1 is SNHLY and CDR2 is FYNNEI. Trimming left V 5 bases short and J 6 bases short, with 16 bases between.

CDR3 region: CASSLRTPSTDTQYF. CDR3 in DNA: TGTGCCAGCAGCTTGCGGACACCCAGCACAGATACGCAGTATTTT. The V gene is TRBV7-9, the J gene TRBJ2-3; tentative D call: TRBD1 (5 bases). Trimming removed 3 bases from V and 0 bases from J, with 10 bases in between. Looked up from germline, CDR1 is SEHNR and CDR2 is FQNEAQ (reference sequence). The CDR3 is made up of 15 amino acids.

The CDR3 DNA follows: TGCGCCAGCACCGGGGTAGCGGGGGGGCCCACAGATACGCAGTATTTT. It encodes CASTGVAGGPTDTQYF. The chain links TRBV10-2 to TRBJ2-3; 11 bases fit TRBD2. The CDR3 runs to 16 residues. Germline CDR1 is WSHSY and CDR2 is SAAADI. V shed 7 bases, J shed 2 bases, and the junction held 8 bases outside the gene matches.

The J gene is TRBJ2-5, the V gene TRBV9, with 8 bases identical to TRBD1. V was clipped by 2 bases and J by 0 bases; unmatched bases: 6. This CDR3 has 16 amino acids. Germline V gives CDR1 SGDLS, CDR2 YYNGEE. The CDR3 nucleotides are TGTGCCAGCAGCGTCCAGGGGGCGCCGGACCAAGAGACCCAGTACTTC. Amino acid sequence: CASSVQGAPDQETQYF.